This TCR beta chain was observed in a study of technical replicates of blood from a handful of donors. TCRdb's table, derived via immunoSEQ multiplex PCR, lists solely in-frame clones and lacks some. The profile shows approximately 85,000 clones, 92% of them singletons. V was clipped by 1 base and J by 5 bases; unmatched bases: 6. The germline CDR1 and CDR2 sequences are SGHRS and YFSETQ. This CDR3 region has 16 residues. This chain joins TRBV5-1 and TRBJ1-3, with 10 nucleotides matching TRBD1. The TCR originated in a human donor in good health. The specimen was T cells isolated from PBMCs. The CDR3 nucleotides are TGCGCCAGCAGCTTGTTCGGACAGGGGGGGAGAAACACCATATATTTT. Protein product: CASSLFGQGGRNTIYF.